The 14 T cell receptor beta chains reported below all come from one sample, sequenced in a study of beta chain features in type 1 diabetes (dated by TCRdb to the late 2010s). These receptors are not linked to any known antigen. General findings and caveats noted by the study authors: Type 1 diabetes patients showed a moderate but significant shortening of TCRB CDR3 length in all four CD4+ subsets.

The library was produced with the immunoSEQ multiplex PCR assay. The High Capacity cDNA Reverse Transcription Kit was used to reverse transcribe all of the isolated RNA, meaning that expressed TCRB transcripts were what got sequenced. Held by TCRdb, this immuneACCESS table contains in-frame sequences only and omits some clones. Under half of the omission traces to an unresolved V gene where checked; the cause of the rest is unknown. This sample comprises some 190,000 clones, 7.8% of them detected only once. Around 0.94% of the sample is held by the ten biggest clonotypes. Sequencing was carried out using central memory CD4+ T cells from blood. The receptors were sampled from a woman aged 35 to 49 with type 1 diabetes.

To note about this clone: A far bigger clonotype differs at one base, so this is likely a read error. V gene TRBV5-1 combines with J gene TRBJ1-1; D call uncertain. This CDR3 is 13 amino acids long. Looked up from germline, CDR1 is SGHRS and CDR2 is YFSETQ. Trimming cost V 3 bases and J 1 base, with 7 bases left between them. The chain's CDR3 is CASSSRENTEAFF. The CDR3 region has the DNA TGCGCCAGCAGCTCCCGGGAGAACACTGAAGCTTTCTTT.

This clone was counted a few times. The chain combines TRBV4-1 with TRBJ1-4; 8 bases map to TRBD1. J was trimmed by 7 bases and V by 2 bases; bases with no gene match: 9. The CDR3 runs to 16 residues. Germline CDR1 reads MGHRA; CDR2 reads YSYEKL. DNA for the CDR3: TGCGCCAGCAGCCAATTCAGGGGGCAGGGGGTTGAAAAACTGTTTTTT. It is translated as CASSQFRGQGVEKLFF.

This clone appeared a few times. The V gene is TRBV7-9, the J gene TRBJ1-6, with unresolved D. Trimming left V 5 bases short and J 7 bases short, with 12 bases between. This CDR3 contains 14 residues. Germline V gives CDR1 SEHNR, CDR2 FQNEAQ (reference sequence). CDR3 sequence reads: CASSPRTGNSPLHF. The CDR3 DNA sequence: TGTGCCAGCAGCCCCCGGACGGGGAATTCACCCCTCCACTTT. Full variable domain (remainder filled in from reference TRBV7-9 and TRBJ1-6): DTGVSQNPRHKITKRGQNVTFRCDPISEHNRLYWYRQTLGQGPEFLTYFQNEAQLEKSRLLSDRFSAERPKGSFSTLEIQRTEQGDSAMYLCASSPRTGNSPLHFGNGTRLTVT.

Only a few counts were recorded for this clone. This rearrangement joins TRBV6-5 to TRBJ1-1; D unclear. Germline assignment: CDR1 MNHEY and CDR2 SVGAGI. Trimming took off 4 bases at V and 0 bases at J, with 9 bases between the two ends. The CDR3 contains 14 residues. The CDR3 region has the DNA TGTGCCAGCAGTTTGGCAGGTTTGAACACTGAAGCTTTCTTT. Its protein product is CASSLAGLNTEAFF.

This clone has a handful of counts. The genes are TRBV5-1 and TRBJ2-5, with 9 bases matching TRBD1. Germline CDR1 and CDR2: SGHRS and YFSETQ. CDR3 length: 16 residues. V shed 0 bases, J shed 4 bases, and the junction held 7 bases outside the gene matches. The DNA for the CDR3 is TGCGCCAGCAGCTTGGACCCAACAGGGGGCAGAGAGACCCAGTACTTC. It encodes CASSLDPTGGRETQYF.

This clone was recorded a few times. J is TRBJ1-2 and V is TRBV25-1, with 10 bases fitting TRBD1. Looked up from germline, CDR1 is MGHDK and CDR2 is SYGVNS. This CDR3 spans 15 amino acids. The ends lost 3 bases at V and 5 bases at J; junction bases unmatched: 6. The CDR3 DNA is TGTGCCAGCAGTGAGTCCGGGACAGGGGTTTATGGCTACACCTTC. Translated, it gives CASSESGTGVYGYTF.

The chain links TRBV5-6 to TRBJ2-1, with 10 bases fitting TRBD2. This CDR3 is built from 14 residues. The junction had 11 bases not matched to a gene; V was cut back by 7 bases and J by 10 bases. From germline, CDR1 is SGHDT and CDR2 YYEEEE. Written as DNA, the CDR3 is TGTGCCAGCGGTAGCGGGGGGCCCCTACAGGAGCAGTTCTTC. This codes for CASGSGGPLQEQFF.

J is TRBJ2-1 and V is TRBV19; tentatively, D is TRBD2 (5 bases). V was trimmed by 7 bases and J by 2 bases, leaving 12 bases between them. Looked up from germline, CDR1 is LNHDA and CDR2 is SQIVND (reference sequence). The length of the CDR3 is 14 residues. The CDR3 sequence: CASNSGSPYNEQFF. CDR3 coding DNA: TGTGCCAGTAACAGTGGGAGTCCCTACAATGAGCAGTTCTTC.

This sequence joins TRBV9 and TRBJ2-3, with D unresolved. The CDR3 is made up of 14 amino acids. V shed 0 bases and J shed 6 bases, with 11 bases lying between them. Germline assignment: CDR1 SGDLS and CDR2 YYNGEE. The CDR3 here is CASSVVGARDTQYF. The CDR3, as DNA: TGTGCCAGCAGCGTAGTTGGCGCTAGGGATACGCAGTATTTT.

J is TRBJ1-2 and V is TRBV28, with TRBD1 identical over 8 bases. CDR3 length equals 13 residues. Germline CDR1 and CDR2: MDHEN and SYDVKM. The trim removed 5 bases at V and 9 bases at J, leaving 8 bases unmatched. The CDR3 bases are TGTGCCAGCAGTCTGGGACAGGCCAGGAGCTACACCTTC. Protein sequence: CASSLGQARSYTF.

This clone was detected only a few times. The chain joins TRBV28 to TRBJ2-3, with D perhaps matching TRBD2 (7 bases). Trimming shortened V by 11 bases and J by 6 bases, and 12 bases separated the two germline ends. Germline assignment: CDR1 MDHEN and CDR2 SYDVKM. The CDR3 is 11 amino acids. The CDR3 is CAGGGSDTQYF. The CDR3 DNA reads TGTGCCGGGGGCGGGAGCGATACGCAGTATTTT.

In this sample, this clone turned up a few times. The rearrangement uses TRBV9 and TRBJ1-1; TRBD1 might be the D (5 bases). The V and J ends lost 3 bases and 1 base respectively, with 13 bases between them. This CDR3 region has 15 residues. CDR1 is SGDLS and CDR2 is YYNGEE in the germline V gene. CDR3 DNA sequence: TGTGCCAGCAGCGGGGGGGTAGCGCGGAACACTGAAGCTTTCTTT. It translates to CASSGGVARNTEAFF.

The J gene is TRBJ2-4, the V gene TRBV5-1; 7 bases align to TRBD1. The CDR3 length is 15 residues. In germline, CDR1 is SGHRS, CDR2 YFSETQ. The ends lost 4 bases at V and 8 bases at J; junction bases unmatched: 12. DNA of the CDR3: TGCGCCAGCAGCCCCCAGGTAGGGGGCTCGGACATTCAGTACTTC. It codes for CASSPQVGGSDIQYF.

The rearrangement joins TRBV5-6 to TRBJ1-2; D not resolved. V lost 1 base and J 4 bases, leaving 8 bases between the germline ends. This CDR3 has 13 residues. Per the germline V gene, CDR1 is SGHDT and CDR2 is YYEEEE. The chain's CDR3 is CASSLRGSYGYTF. CDR3 DNA: TGTGCCAGCAGCTTGCGGGGAAGCTATGGCTACACCTTC.